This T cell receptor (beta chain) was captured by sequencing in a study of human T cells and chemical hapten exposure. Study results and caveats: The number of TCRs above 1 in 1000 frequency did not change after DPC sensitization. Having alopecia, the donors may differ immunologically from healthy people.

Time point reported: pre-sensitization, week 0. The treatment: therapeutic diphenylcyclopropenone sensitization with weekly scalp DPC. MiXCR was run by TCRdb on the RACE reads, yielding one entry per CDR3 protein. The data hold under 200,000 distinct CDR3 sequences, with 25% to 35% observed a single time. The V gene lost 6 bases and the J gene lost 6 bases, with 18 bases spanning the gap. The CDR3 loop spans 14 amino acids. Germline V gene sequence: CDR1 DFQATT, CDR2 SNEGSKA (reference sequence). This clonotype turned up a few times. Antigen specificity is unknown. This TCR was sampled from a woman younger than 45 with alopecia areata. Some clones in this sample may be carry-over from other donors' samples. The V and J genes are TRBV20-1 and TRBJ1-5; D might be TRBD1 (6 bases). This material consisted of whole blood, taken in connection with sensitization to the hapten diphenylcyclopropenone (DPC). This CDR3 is CSAAPGAYGQPQHF. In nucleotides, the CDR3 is TGCAGTGCCGCTCCGGGGGCATATGGTCAGCCCCAGCATTTT.